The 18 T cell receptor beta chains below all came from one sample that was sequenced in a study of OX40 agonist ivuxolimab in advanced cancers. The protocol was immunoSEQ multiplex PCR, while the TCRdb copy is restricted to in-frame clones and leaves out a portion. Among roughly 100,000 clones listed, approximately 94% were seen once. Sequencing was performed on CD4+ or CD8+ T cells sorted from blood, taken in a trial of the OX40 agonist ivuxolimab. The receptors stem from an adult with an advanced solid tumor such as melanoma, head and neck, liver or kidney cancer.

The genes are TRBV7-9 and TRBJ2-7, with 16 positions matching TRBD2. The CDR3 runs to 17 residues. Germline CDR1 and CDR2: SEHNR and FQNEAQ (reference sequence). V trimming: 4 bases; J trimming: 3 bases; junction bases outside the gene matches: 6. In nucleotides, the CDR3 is TGTGCCAGCAGCTCCTGGGGGACTAGCGGGAGGGACTACGAGCAGTACTTC. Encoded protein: CASSSWGTSGRDYEQYF.

The CDR3 DNA is TGTGCCAGCAGCCCACGGGGGGACACTGAAGCTTTCTTT. Amino acids: CASSPRGDTEAFF. The chain uses TRBV7-9 and TRBJ1-1; perhaps TRBD1 as D (5 bases). Trimming stripped 5 bases from V and 3 bases from J, with 10 bases between. Germline V gene data show CDR1 as SEHNR and CDR2 as FQNEAQ (reference sequence). The CDR3 is made up of 13 amino acids.

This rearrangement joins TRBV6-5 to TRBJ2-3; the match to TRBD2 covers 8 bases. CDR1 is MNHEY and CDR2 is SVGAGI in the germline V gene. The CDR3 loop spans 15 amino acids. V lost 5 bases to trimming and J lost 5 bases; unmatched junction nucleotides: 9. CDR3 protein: CASSRSGGGGDTQYF. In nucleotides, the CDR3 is TGTGCCAGCAGTCGGAGCGGGGGCGGGGGAGATACGCAGTATTTT.

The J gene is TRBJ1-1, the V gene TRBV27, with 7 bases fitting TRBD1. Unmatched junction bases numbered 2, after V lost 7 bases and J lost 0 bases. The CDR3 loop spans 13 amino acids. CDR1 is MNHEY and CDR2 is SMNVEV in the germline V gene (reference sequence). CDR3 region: CASKGAMNTEAFF. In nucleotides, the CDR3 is TGTGCCAGCAAGGGGGCCATGAACACTGAAGCTTTCTTT.

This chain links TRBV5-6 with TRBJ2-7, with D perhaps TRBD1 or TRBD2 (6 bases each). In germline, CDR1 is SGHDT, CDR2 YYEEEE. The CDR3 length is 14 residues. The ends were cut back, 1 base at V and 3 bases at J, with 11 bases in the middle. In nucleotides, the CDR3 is TGTGCCAGCAGCTTGCGGGGGACATACTACGAGCAGTACTTC. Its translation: CASSLRGTYYEQYF. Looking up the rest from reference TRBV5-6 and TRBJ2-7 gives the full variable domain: DAGVTQSPTHLIKTRGQQVTLRCSPKSGHDTVSWYQQALGQGPQFIFQYYEEEERQRGNFPDRFSGHQFPNYSSELNVNALLLGDSALYLCASSLRGTYYEQYFGPGTRLTVT.

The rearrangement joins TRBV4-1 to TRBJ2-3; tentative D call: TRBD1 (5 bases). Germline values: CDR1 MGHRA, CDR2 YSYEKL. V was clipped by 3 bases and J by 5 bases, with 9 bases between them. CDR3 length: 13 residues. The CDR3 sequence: CASSQGLGDTQYF. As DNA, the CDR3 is TGCGCCAGCAGCCAGGGGCTTGGAGATACGCAGTATTTT.

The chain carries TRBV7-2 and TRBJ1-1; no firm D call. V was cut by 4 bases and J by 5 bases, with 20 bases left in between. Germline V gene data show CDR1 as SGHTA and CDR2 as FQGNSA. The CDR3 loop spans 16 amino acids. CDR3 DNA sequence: TGTGCCAGCAGCTCAAGCCTTAGTGTGGGGATGACTGAAGCTTTCTTT. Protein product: CASSSSLSVGMTEAFF.

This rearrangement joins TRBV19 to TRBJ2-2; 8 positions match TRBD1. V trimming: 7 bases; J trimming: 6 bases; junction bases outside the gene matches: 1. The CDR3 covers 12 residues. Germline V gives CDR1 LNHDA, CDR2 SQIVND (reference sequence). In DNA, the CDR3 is TGTGCCAGTATACAGGGGGCCGGGGAGCTGTTTTTT. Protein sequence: CASIQGAGELFF.

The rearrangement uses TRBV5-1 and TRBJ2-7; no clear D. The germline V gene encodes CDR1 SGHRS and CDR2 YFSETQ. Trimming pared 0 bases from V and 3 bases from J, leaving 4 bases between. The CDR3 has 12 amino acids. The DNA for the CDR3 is TGCGCCAGCAGCTTGGGGGACTACGAGCAGTACTTC. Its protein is CASSLGDYEQYF.

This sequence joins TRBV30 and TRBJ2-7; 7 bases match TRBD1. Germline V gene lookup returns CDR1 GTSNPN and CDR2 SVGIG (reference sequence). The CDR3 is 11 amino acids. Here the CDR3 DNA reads TGTGCATGGGACAGCTCCTACGAGCAGTACTTC. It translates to CAWDSSYEQYF.

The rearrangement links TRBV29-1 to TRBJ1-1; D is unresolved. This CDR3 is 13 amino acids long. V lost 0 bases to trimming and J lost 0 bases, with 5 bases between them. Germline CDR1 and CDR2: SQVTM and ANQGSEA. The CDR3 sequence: CSVEEEVNTEAFF. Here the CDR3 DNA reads TGCAGCGTTGAAGAAGAAGTGAACACTGAAGCTTTCTTT.

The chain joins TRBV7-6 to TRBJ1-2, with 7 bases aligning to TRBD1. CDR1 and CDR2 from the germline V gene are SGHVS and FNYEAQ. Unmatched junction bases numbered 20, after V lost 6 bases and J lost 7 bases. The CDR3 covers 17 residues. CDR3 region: CASSPEGAGDNYGGYTF. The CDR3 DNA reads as TGTGCCAGCAGTCCCGAGGGGGCAGGAGACAACTATGGTGGCTACACCTTC. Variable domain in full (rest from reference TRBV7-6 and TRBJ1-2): GAGVSQSPRYKVTKRGQDVALRCDPISGHVSLYWYRQALGQGPEFLTYFNYEAQQDKSGLPNDRFSAERPEGSISTLTIQRTEQRDSAMYRCASSPEGAGDNYGGYTFGSGTRLTVV.

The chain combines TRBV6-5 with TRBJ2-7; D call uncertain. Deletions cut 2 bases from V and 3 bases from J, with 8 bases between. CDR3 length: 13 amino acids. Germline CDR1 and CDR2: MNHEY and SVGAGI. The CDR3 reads CASSYRPLYEQYF. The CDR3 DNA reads TGTGCCAGCAGTTACCGGCCACTCTACGAGCAGTACTTC.

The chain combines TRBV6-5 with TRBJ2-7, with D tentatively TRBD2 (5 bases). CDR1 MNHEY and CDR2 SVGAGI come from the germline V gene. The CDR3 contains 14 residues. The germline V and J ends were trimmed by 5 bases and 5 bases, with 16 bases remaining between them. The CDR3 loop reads CASSLILGVHEQYF. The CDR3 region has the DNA TGTGCCAGCAGTCTGATACTAGGTGTCCACGAGCAGTACTTC.

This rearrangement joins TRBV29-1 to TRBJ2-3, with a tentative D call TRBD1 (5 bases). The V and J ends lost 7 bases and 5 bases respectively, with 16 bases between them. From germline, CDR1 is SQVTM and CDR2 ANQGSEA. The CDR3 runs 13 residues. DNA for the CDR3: TGCAGCGGGTGGGGCACCACGGGAGATACGCAGTATTTT. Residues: CSGWGTTGDTQYF.

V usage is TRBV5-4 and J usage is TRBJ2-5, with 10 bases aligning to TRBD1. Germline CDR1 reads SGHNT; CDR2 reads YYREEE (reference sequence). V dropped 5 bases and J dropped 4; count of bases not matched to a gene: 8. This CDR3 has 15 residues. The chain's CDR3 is CASRQRQGATETQYF. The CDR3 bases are TGTGCCAGCAGGCAACGACAGGGGGCAACAGAGACCCAGTACTTC.

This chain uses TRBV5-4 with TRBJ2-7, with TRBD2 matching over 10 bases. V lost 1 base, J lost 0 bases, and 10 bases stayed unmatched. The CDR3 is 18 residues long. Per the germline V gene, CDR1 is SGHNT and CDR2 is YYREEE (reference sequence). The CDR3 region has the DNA TGTGCCAGCAGCTTGTGGCCTAGCGGGAGTTCCCTCTCCTACGAGCAGTACTTC. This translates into CASSLWPSGSSLSYEQYF.

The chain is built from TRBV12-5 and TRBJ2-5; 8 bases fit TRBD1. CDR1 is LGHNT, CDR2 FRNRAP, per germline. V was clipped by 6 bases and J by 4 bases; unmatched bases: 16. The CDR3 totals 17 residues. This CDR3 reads CASGDAPAEQGGETQYF. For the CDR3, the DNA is TGTGCTAGTGGCGACGCTCCGGCCGAACAGGGGGGAGAGACCCAGTACTTC.